The present TCR beta chain was sequenced within a study of CD8 T cells in ankylosing spondylitis (dated by TCRdb to the late 2010s). About the full investigation: The study set out to find disease-linked TCR variants by profiling T cell receptor beta repertoires in ankylosing spondylitis patients and healthy donors. The full study cohort was made up of about 24 ankylosing spondylitis patients and 108 healthy donors. Samples of peripheral blood were taken, and for ankylosing spondylitis patients, synovial fluid was collected as well. Paper-wide results and their limitations: Some motif variants were previously reported in synovial fluid and blood of reactive arthritis patients, suggesting common disease-initiation mechanisms. Blood from ankylosing spondylitis patients appeared to be characterized by a TCR beta motif made up of under ten highly homologous amino acid variants. A CD8+ phenotype was shown by the disease-linked clones, which were found at relatively low frequencies in peripheral blood. The disease-linked clones were reported to be significantly enriched in matched synovial fluid samples from ankylosing spondylitis patients.

Note on this clonotype: What antigen it recognizes has not been identified. There are no base qualities to consult, and no much larger clone falls within one base.

Sequencing was performed on an Illumina HiSeq 2500. TCR beta libraries were prepared by quantitative 5'-RACE with molecular barcodes. The original methods were these. A new computational method, built on a probabilistic model of VDJ rearrangement, was used to identify disease-linked TCR variants. TCRdb passed the public sequencing reads through fastp at Q25 and MiXCR, retaining productive beta sequences. Rows are unified per CDR3 protein, each entry keeping the most common DNA and genes. These V and J calls rely on TCRdb rather than the paper's analysis. The sample data list hundreds of thousands of distinct CDR3 sequences, and 12% of these were observed just once. The top ten clonotypes cover approximately 0.51% of the sample. From the germline V gene, CDR1 is MNHNS and CDR2 is SASEGT. V drops 3 bases and J drops 5 bases, leaving 13 bases in between. From the cysteine through the phenylalanine, the CDR3 covers 14 amino acids. Only the CDR3 DNA stays, 42 bases, in frame from base 1.

Sequencing used blood, either unsorted or a sorted T cell fraction (not recorded which). This TCR was sampled from a male donor with ankylosing spondylitis. The chain joins TRBV6-1 to TRBJ1-2; the D segment cannot be called with confidence. The DNA sequence is as follows: TGTGCCAGCAGTGATAGGGTTCAGCGGTATGGCTACACCTTC. Protein translation: CASSDRVQRYGYTF.